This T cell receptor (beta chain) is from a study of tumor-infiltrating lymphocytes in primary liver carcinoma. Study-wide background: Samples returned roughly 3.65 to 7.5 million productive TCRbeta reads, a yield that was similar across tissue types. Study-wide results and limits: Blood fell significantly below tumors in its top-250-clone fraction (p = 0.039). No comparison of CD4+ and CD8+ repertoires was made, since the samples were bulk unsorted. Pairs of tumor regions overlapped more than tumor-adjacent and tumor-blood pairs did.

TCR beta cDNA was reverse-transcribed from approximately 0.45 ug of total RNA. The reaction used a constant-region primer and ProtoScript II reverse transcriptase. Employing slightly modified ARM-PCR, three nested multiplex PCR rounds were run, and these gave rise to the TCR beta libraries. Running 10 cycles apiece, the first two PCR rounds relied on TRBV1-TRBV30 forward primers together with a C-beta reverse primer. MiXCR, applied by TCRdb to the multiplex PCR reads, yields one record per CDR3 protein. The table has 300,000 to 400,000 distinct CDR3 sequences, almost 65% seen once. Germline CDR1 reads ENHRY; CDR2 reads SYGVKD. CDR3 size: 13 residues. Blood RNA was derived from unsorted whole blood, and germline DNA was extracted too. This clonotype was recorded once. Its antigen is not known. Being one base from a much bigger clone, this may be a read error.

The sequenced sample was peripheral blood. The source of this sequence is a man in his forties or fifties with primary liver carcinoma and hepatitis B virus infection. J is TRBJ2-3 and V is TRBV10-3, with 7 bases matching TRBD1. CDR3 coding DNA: TGTGCCAATCATCAAACCGGGACAGCCCCGCCCGATTTT. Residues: CANHQTGTAPPDF.